This TCR beta chain derives from a study of Tregs in tolerant kidney transplant recipients. Study-level points and caveats: This study did not directly address biological reproducibility.

Profiling relied on immunoSEQ multiplex PCR, and the TCRdb table lists in-frame clones only, not all of them. The sample yields some 110,000 clones, roughly 93% seen once. As concerns this clone: Its antigen is not known.

The CDR3 covers 16 residues. Germline-derived CDR1 and CDR2 are SGHDN and FVKESK. Trimming took off 4 bases at V and 0 bases at J, with 15 bases between the two ends. Unstimulated Tregs (CD4+CD25+CD127-) and CD4+CD25- non-Tregs were sorted from PBMCs. The source material was CD4+ T cells from blood. V is TRBV14 and J is TRBJ1-1; the D is unclear. This TCR was sampled from a human donor in good health. This CDR3 reads CASSPMTIGMNTEAFF. CDR3 nucleotides: TGTGCCAGCAGCCCTATGACAATAGGGATGAACACTGAAGCTTTCTTT.